Listed here is a single T cell receptor beta chain. The antigen is undetermined. The data derive from a study of T cells in Graves' hyperthyroidism and ophthalmopathy. Amplified regions were TCR beta CDR3 sequences from RNA transcripts. The HTBI primer set drove a first-round RT-PCR of the TCR CDR3. One entry per CDR3 protein, called by TCRdb with MiXCR from the multiplex PCR reads. Of 350,000 to 400,000 distinct CDR3 sequences in the sample, about a fifth are singletons; the top ten hold 3% to 4.5%. Those with hyperthyroidism were 18 to 65 years old, newly diagnosed, and ill for under 2 months. The authors obtained PBMCs from roughly 10 ml of fresh peripheral blood. CDR3 length: 14 amino acids. Looked up from germline, CDR1 is SEHNR and CDR2 is FQNEAQ (reference sequence). V lost 5 bases to trimming and J lost 2 bases, with 11 bases between them. Points from the study as a whole: Blood held most thyroid clonotypes expanded above 0.001 frequency.

The receptor's source is a woman aged 18 to 35 with Graves' hyperthyroidism. The rearrangement joins TRBV7-9 to TRBJ2-3, with D tentatively TRBD2 (6 bases). Sequencing input: blood. The CDR3 is CASSPRLVTDTQYF. CDR3 nucleotide sequence: TGTGCCAGCAGCCCCAGACTAGTCACAGATACGCAGTATTTT. Combining the CDR3 with reference TRBV7-9 and TRBJ2-3 gives the whole variable domain DTGVSQNPRHKITKRGQNVTFRCDPISEHNRLYWYRQTLGQGPEFLTYFQNEAQLEKSRLLSDRFSAERPKGSFSTLEIQRTEQGDSAMYLCASSPRLVTDTQYFGPGTRLTVL.